The 32 T cell receptor beta chains below come from one sample, sequenced in a study of T cell responses to AZD1222 COVID-19 vaccine. Using immunoSEQ multiplex PCR, the repertoire was profiled, and TCRdb retains in-frame clones only, with some absent. The sample shows 150,000 or so clones, about 92% of them seen only once. The source material was peripheral blood, sampled on day 0 of AZD1222 vaccination. These receptor sequences come from an adult in good health.

The chain carries TRBV5-4 and TRBJ2-7; 8 nucleotides align to TRBD1. Losses at the gene ends were 1 base for V and 0 bases for J; bases not matched to a gene: 0. This CDR3 has 14 residues. Germline V gives CDR1 SGHNT, CDR2 YYREEE (reference sequence). CDR3 DNA: TGTGCCAGCAGCTTGCAGGGGGCCTCCTACGAGCAGTACTTC. It is translated as CASSLQGASYEQYF.

The CDR3 bases are TGTGCCAGCAGTTACCTGGATAGCAATCAGCCCCAGCATTTT. Amino acid sequence: CASSYLDSNQPQHF. The V and J genes are TRBV6-6 and TRBJ1-5; D remains unclear. Between the trimmed V and J ends, which lost 2 bases and 0 bases, there was a span of 5 bases. From germline, CDR1 is MNHNY and CDR2 SVGAGI (reference sequence). The CDR3 spans 14 residues.

The V call is TRBV28, the J call TRBJ1-3; 8 nucleotides agree with TRBD1. With V trimmed by 6 bases and J by 0 bases, 13 bases remained unmatched. Germline CDR1 and CDR2: MDHEN and SYDVKM. The CDR3 contains 18 residues. The CDR3 DNA is TGTGCCAGCAGGTACACAGGGGGTCCAAACCTCTCTGGAAACACCATATATTTT. Protein product: CASRYTGGPNLSGNTIYF.

The gene calls are TRBV10-2 and TRBJ1-2; TRBD1 might be the D (6 bases). The CDR3 consists of 13 residues. The V and J ends lost 6 bases and 5 bases respectively, with 13 bases between them. CDR1 WSHSY and CDR2 SAAADI come from the germline V gene. The CDR3 coding sequence is TGCGCCAGCAGGGACGACAGGCCGTATGGCTACACCTTC. Amino acid sequence: CASRDDRPYGYTF.

This chain joins TRBV30 and TRBJ1-5; unclear D gene. The V end lost 0 bases, the J end lost 0 bases, and 15 bases lay between the germline ends. The CDR3 consists of 17 residues. CDR1 and CDR2 (germline): GTSNPN, SVGIG (reference sequence). The CDR3 DNA is TGTGCCTGGAGTGTACGGGTGGCCGGTAATAGCAATCAGCCCCAGCATTTT. This gives the protein CAWSVRVAGNSNQPQHF.

The genes are TRBV19 and TRBJ1-2; D possibly corresponds to TRBD1 (5 bases). Trimming removed 6 bases from V and 8 bases from J, with 16 bases in between. CDR1 is LNHDA and CDR2 is SQIVND in the germline V gene (reference sequence). The CDR3 contains 13 residues. DNA of the CDR3: TGTGCCAGTAGCCCCAGGGTAGCCCAGGGCTACACCTTC. Its protein is CASSPRVAQGYTF.

Note on this clone: A junction end diverges from the germline sequence, so it may reflect a read error. The gene calls are TRBV11-2 and TRBJ2-2; TRBD2 aligns across 10 bases. The CDR3 covers 18 residues. CDR1 is SGHAT, CDR2 FQNNGV, per germline. This CDR3 reads CASSPTGLARRNAGELFF. The CDR3 nucleotides are TGTGCCAGCAGCCCAACGGGACTAGCGAGACGGAACGCCGGGGAGCTGTTTTTT.

The chain has TRBV18 and TRBJ1-1, with TRBD1 matching 8 bases. J gave up 5 bases and V 3 bases, and 8 bases lay outside the gene matches. The CDR3 is 15 amino acids. The germline gives CDR1 KGHSH, CDR2 LQKENI. CDR3 amino acids: CASSPRTGRETEAFF. The CDR3 region has the DNA TGTGCCAGCTCACCGAGGACAGGGCGGGAAACTGAAGCTTTCTTT. The entire variable domain, with the rest obtained from reference TRBV18 and TRBJ1-1, is as follows: NAGVMQNPRHLVRRRGQEARLRCSPMKGHSHVYWYRQLPEEGLKFMVYLQKENIIDESGMPKERFSAEFPKEGPSILRIQQVVRGDSAAYFCASSPRTGRETEAFFGQGTRLTVV.

V is TRBV18 and J is TRBJ2-3; tentatively, D is TRBD1 (6 bases). This CDR3 comprises 12 residues. With 6 bases removed from V and 4 bases from J, the gap between germline ends came to 8 bases. Germline V gives CDR1 KGHSH, CDR2 LQKENI. The CDR3 loop reads CASSNRADTQYF. Here the CDR3 DNA reads TGTGCCAGCTCTAACAGGGCAGATACGCAGTATTTT.

This clone turned up a few times. This chain links TRBV9 with TRBJ2-1, with 9 bases that match TRBD2. The trim removed 0 bases at V and 6 bases at J, leaving 4 bases unmatched. CDR1 SGDLS and CDR2 YYNGEE come from the germline V gene. This CDR3 is 15 amino acids long. For the CDR3, the DNA is TGTGCCAGCAGCGTAGGAGGGACTAGCTTCAATGAGCAGTTCTTC. This gives the protein CASSVGGTSFNEQFF.

This rearrangement joins TRBV27 to TRBJ1-1; 8 nucleotides align to TRBD1. Germline V gives CDR1 MNHEY, CDR2 SMNVEV (reference sequence). V lost 6 bases to trimming and J lost 4 bases; unmatched junction nucleotides: 7. The CDR3 runs 14 residues. The CDR3 reads CASSDTGGFTEAFF. In nucleotides, the CDR3 is TGTGCCAGCAGCGACACAGGGGGATTCACTGAAGCTTTCTTT.

The chain joins TRBV7-6 to TRBJ1-5; no clear D. Deletions cut 2 bases from V and 0 bases from J, with 8 bases between. This CDR3 is built from 15 residues. From germline, CDR1 is SGHVS and CDR2 FNYEAQ. CDR3 protein: CASSLLAGSNQPQHF. The CDR3 coding sequence is TGTGCCAGCAGCTTACTGGCGGGTAGCAATCAGCCCCAGCATTTT.

J is TRBJ2-2 and V is TRBV18, with D hard to call. Per the germline V gene, CDR1 is KGHSH and CDR2 is LQKENI. V lost 3 bases, J lost 7 bases, and 9 bases lay in between. This CDR3 region has 13 residues. CDR3 protein: CASSPTFDGELFF. The CDR3 bases are TGTGCCAGCTCACCCACCTTCGACGGGGAGCTGTTTTTT.

The chain links TRBV7-3 to TRBJ1-5, with 10 nucleotides matching TRBD1. Germline V gives CDR1 SGHTA, CDR2 FQGTGA. J was trimmed by 5 bases and V by 5 bases; bases with no gene match: 3. The CDR3 runs to 14 residues. The CDR3 here is CASSATGGDQPQHF. The DNA for the CDR3 is TGTGCCAGCAGCGCGACAGGGGGCGATCAGCCCCAGCATTTT.

This clone was found once. The gene calls are TRBV9 and TRBJ2-1; D unresolved. The CDR3 length is 19 residues. The V and J ends lost 0 bases and 0 bases respectively, with 19 bases between them. The germline CDR1 and CDR2 sequences are SGDLS and YYNGEE. In nucleotides, the CDR3 is TGTGCCAGCAGCGTAGCAGAGGTGGGCTACACGAGCTCCTACAATGAGCAGTTCTTC. It is translated as CASSVAEVGYTSSYNEQFF.

This clone has a handful of counts. V gene TRBV4-1 combines with J gene TRBJ1-5, with D maybe TRBD1 (5 bases). This CDR3 is 16 amino acids long. Trimming removed 0 bases at V and 2 bases at J, with 11 bases between. In germline, CDR1 is MGHRA, CDR2 YSYEKL. Written as DNA, the CDR3 is TGCGCCAGCAGCCAAGACGGGGGGATAGGCAATCAGCCCCAGCATTTT. This codes for CASSQDGGIGNQPQHF.

The J gene is TRBJ1-2, the V gene TRBV10-3, with a tentative D call TRBD1 (5 bases). The CDR3 is 16 amino acids. Per the germline V gene, CDR1 is ENHRY and CDR2 is SYGVKD. Trimming removed 4 bases at V and 4 bases at J, with 19 bases between. The CDR3 coding sequence is TGTGCCATCAGTGGGCCTGGAAGGTCGGGGGGCTATGGCTACACCTTC. Translation: CAISGPGRSGGYGYTF.

The V call is TRBV5-1, the J call TRBJ2-1; weak D call: TRBD2 (6 bases). The CDR3 consists of 14 residues. Germline CDR1 is SGHRS and CDR2 is YFSETQ. V lost 0 bases, J lost 6 bases, and 10 bases lay in between. The CDR3 loop reads CASSLETSSNEQFF. The CDR3 DNA follows: TGCGCCAGCAGCTTGGAAACTAGCAGCAATGAGCAGTTCTTC.

The gene calls are TRBV6-5 and TRBJ2-7; 10 positions agree with TRBD1. Per the germline V gene, CDR1 is MNHEY and CDR2 is SVGAGI. CDR3 length: 15 amino acids. V gave up 6 bases and J gave up 4 bases; unmatched junction bases: 9. The CDR3 coding sequence is TGTGCCAGCAGATTCCCGGGACAGGGGAATTACGAGCAGTACTTC. It translates to CASRFPGQGNYEQYF.

This clone has a single count. The CDR3 is CASSVEKGAMNTEAFF. The DNA for the CDR3 is TGTGCCAGCAGCGTAGAGAAGGGGGCGATGAACACTGAAGCTTTCTTT. The rearrangement uses TRBV9 and TRBJ1-1; 7 positions match TRBD1. Germline CDR1 reads SGDLS; CDR2 reads YYNGEE. V lost 0 bases and J lost 0; bases outside the gene matches: 5. The CDR3 consists of 16 residues.

The chain carries TRBV27 and TRBJ1-4; D gene unclear. Germline assignment: CDR1 MNHEY and CDR2 SMNVEV (reference sequence). V was trimmed by 8 bases and J by 2 bases, leaving 15 bases between them. This CDR3 has 15 residues. The DNA of the CDR3 is TGTGCCAGCTCTTCCCTTAGTGGGACTAATGAAAAACTGTTTTTT. Translation gives CASSSLSGTNEKLFF.

The CDR3: CASSLQSFHEQFF. The CDR3 coding sequence is TGTGCCAGCAGCTTACAAAGTTTCCATGAGCAGTTCTTC. The rearrangement joins TRBV11-2 to TRBJ2-1; no definite D call. The V gene's germline CDR1 is SGHAT and CDR2 FQNNGV. V lost 2 bases and J 8 bases, leaving 10 bases between the germline ends. The CDR3 loop spans 13 amino acids. The full variable domain, in which reference TRBV11-2 and TRBJ2-1 provide the parts outside the CDR3, is EAGVAQSPRYKIIEKRQSVAFWCNPISGHATLYWYQQILGQGPKLLIQFQNNGVVDDSQLPKDRFSAERLKGVDSTLKIQPAKLEDSAVYLCASSLQSFHEQFFGPGTRLTVL.

This chain uses TRBV7-8 with TRBJ1-1; TRBD1 is a possible D gene (6 bases). Germline CDR1 is SGHVS and CDR2 is FQNEAQ. The CDR3 length is 15 residues. Trimming stripped 1 base from V and 7 bases from J, with 16 bases between. CDR3 nucleotides: TGTGCCAGCAGCTTAGTCGGGGGCAGAGCTGATGAAGCTTTCTTT. Protein sequence: CASSLVGGRADEAFF.

CDR3 sequence reads: CASSQEAGGLFSTDTQYF. The CDR3 DNA follows: TGCGCCAGCAGCCAAGAAGCGGGAGGGCTATTTAGCACAGATACGCAGTATTTT. V is TRBV4-1 and J is TRBJ2-3, with 10 nucleotides matching TRBD2. The CDR3 has 18 residues. V lost 0 bases to trimming and J lost 0 bases; unmatched junction nucleotides: 6. From germline, CDR1 is MGHRA and CDR2 YSYEKL.

The rearrangement uses TRBV6-6 and TRBJ2-5, with D uncertain. The germline V gene has CDR1 MNHNY and CDR2 SVGAGI (reference sequence). This CDR3 has 13 residues. Trimming took off 0 bases at V and 5 bases at J, with 7 bases between the two ends. The CDR3 here is CASSYSPAETQYF. The CDR3 nucleotides are TGTGCCAGCAGTTACTCCCCCGCCGAGACCCAGTACTTC.

The chain employs TRBV21-1 and TRBJ2-7; the D call of TRBD1 is as the table states it, not checked on the DNA. TRBV21-1 is listed as a pseudogene. The CDR3 is 16 amino acids. The CDR3 here is CASSTHGGTGLYEQYF. The CDR3, as DNA: TGTGCCAGCAGCACTCACGGAGGGACAGGCCTCTACGAGCAGTACTTC.

This chain joins TRBV2 and TRBJ1-1; D possibly corresponds to TRBD1 (5 bases). The CDR3 totals 15 residues. The V end was cut by 4 bases, the J end by 8 bases, with 20 bases between. The germline V gene has CDR1 SNHLY and CDR2 FYNNEI. This chain's CDR3 is CASSGPQGPLTEAFF. CDR3 nucleotides: TGTGCCAGCAGTGGTCCCCAGGGACCACTTACGGAAGCTTTCTTT.

The CDR3 nucleotides read TGCGCCAGCAGTGAGCGTCGGCAGGGAATGAACACTGAAGCTTTCTTT. Amino acid sequence: CASSERRQGMNTEAFF. The rearrangement uses TRBV10-1 and TRBJ1-1; TRBD1 might be the D (5 bases). CDR3 size: 16 residues. V was pared by 2 bases and J by 0 bases, with 13 bases between. Germline CDR1 reads WNHNN; CDR2 reads SYGVQD (reference sequence).

This chain links TRBV5-1 with TRBJ1-6, with a weak D call TRBD1 (6 bases). The CDR3 contains 12 residues. CDR1 and CDR2 from the germline V gene are SGHRS and YFSETQ. The ends were cut back, 5 bases at V and 10 bases at J, with 10 bases in the middle. The CDR3 DNA is TGCGCCAGCAGGGTACAGGGATCACCCCTCCACTTT. Translating it yields CASRVQGSPLHF.

V gene TRBV30 combines with J gene TRBJ1-5; D is uncertain. The V gene's germline CDR1 is GTSNPN and CDR2 SVGIG (reference sequence). Trimming stripped 2 bases from V and 3 bases from J, with 5 bases between. This CDR3 is built from 12 residues. The CDR3 here is CAWSPDNQPQHF. Written as DNA, the CDR3 is TGTGCCTGGAGTCCGGACAATCAGCCCCAGCATTTT.

The chain combines TRBV5-1 with TRBJ2-7, with a possible D match to TRBD1 (5 bases). Germline lookup yields CDR1 SGHRS and CDR2 YFSETQ. Trimming shortened V by 3 bases and J by 6 bases, and 10 bases separated the two germline ends. CDR3 size: 12 residues. CDR3 sequence: CASSSRAGEQYF. The CDR3 nucleotides read TGCGCCAGCAGCTCCAGGGCCGGCGAGCAGTACTTC.

The CDR3 region has the DNA TGTGCCAGCAGCTTAGGACAGGGAGCTAACTATGGCTACACCTTC. It yields the protein CASSLGQGANYGYTF. The genes are TRBV7-9 and TRBJ1-2, with 7 bases fitting TRBD1. Germline values: CDR1 SEHNR, CDR2 FQNEAQ (reference sequence). This CDR3 is built from 15 residues. V was clipped by 1 base and J by 0 bases; unmatched bases: 2.